This T cell receptor beta chain emerged from a study of T-cell reconstitution after alpha-beta-depleted transplantation in children. This CDR3 is 15 amino acids long. The germline CDR1 and CDR2 sequences are MNHEY and SMNVEV (reference sequence). The ends were cut back, 2 bases at V and 7 bases at J, with 14 bases in the middle. Unique molecular identifiers featured in how the TCRbeta library was prepared. TCRdb re-derived calls from the PCR reads in MiXCR, one entry per CDR3 protein. The profile shows approximately 420,000 distinct CDR3 sequences, 11% of them singletons. The material sequenced was PBMCs from the stem cell graft donor, taken from the stem cell graft. The genes are TRBV27 and TRBJ1-4; maybe TRBD1 (5 bases). The TCR comes from a human donor who donated a stem cell graft to a child with acute myeloid leukemia. CDR3 nucleotides: TGTGCCAGCAGTTTAGGGGGTCTGGTCGGTGAAAAACTGTTTTTT. Amino acids: CASSLGGLVGEKLFF.